This T cell receptor (beta chain) emerged from a study of cytomegalovirus exposure and HLA in healthy donors. Here immunoSEQ multiplex PCR was the method, and the copy in TCRdb shows in-frame clones only, minus some. The sample records 150,000 to 200,000 clones, 80% to 90% being singletons. This CDR3 spans 13 amino acids. Trimming shortened V by 6 bases and J by 2 bases, and 9 bases separated the two germline ends. CDR1 is MNHNY, CDR2 SVGAGI, per germline (reference sequence). Sequencing was done on a sample of PBMCs. J is TRBJ2-3 and V is TRBV6-6, with D perhaps TRBD1 (5 bases). The clonotype originates from a young woman in good health and CMV-seronegative. CDR3 DNA sequence: TGTGCCAGCAGGAAGGACACCACAGATACGCAGTATTTT. This codes for CASRKDTTDTQYF.